The 23 T cell receptor beta chains in this list originate from one sample, sequenced in a study of beta chain features in type 1 diabetes. The study, taken as a whole, reports: Moderately but significantly shorter TCRB CDR3s were found in Type 1 diabetes patients in all four CD4+ subsets.

The sequenced template was cDNA made from the entire isolated RNA. The assay was immunoSEQ multiplex PCR, and TCRdb's table has in-frame clones only and misses some. Among approximately 150,000 clones listed, 13% were seen once. These receptors have no known antigen. The sample consisted of central memory CD4+ T cells from blood. These receptor sequences come from a man younger than 35 with type 1 diabetes.

This clone occurred many times. The V gene is TRBV5-4, the J gene TRBJ2-3, with D possibly matching TRBD2 (6 bases). Germline CDR1 and CDR2: SGHNT and YYREEE (reference sequence). The CDR3 loop spans 16 amino acids. Trimming cost V 4 bases and J 6 bases, with 21 bases left between them. The CDR3 DNA reads TGTGCCAGCAGCACACAACGGGGCGGGGCCGGGGATACGCAGTATTTT. Its translation: CASSTQRGGAGDTQYF.

This chain uses TRBV30 with TRBJ1-2; 9 nucleotides match TRBD1. Looked up from germline, CDR1 is GTSNPN and CDR2 is SVGIG (reference sequence). This CDR3 spans 15 amino acids. Trimming at V came to 3 bases and at J to 8 bases, leaving 13 bases not matched to a gene. The CDR3 loop is CAWSRDRVVAGGYTF. The CDR3 nucleotides are TGTGCCTGGAGCCGGGACAGGGTTGTGGCTGGCGGCTACACCTTC.

This clone has a handful of counts. The chain has TRBV27 and TRBJ2-7; TRBD2 agrees at 7 bases. Germline values: CDR1 MNHEY, CDR2 SMNVEV (reference sequence). Germline trimming cut 6 bases from V and 3 bases from J; bases unmatched to any gene: 8. The CDR3 consists of 14 residues. The chain's CDR3 is CASSRNGGIYEQYF. The DNA for the CDR3 is TGTGCCAGCAGCCGAAACGGGGGGATCTACGAGCAGTACTTC.

Points on this clone: One end of the junction is discordant with germline, which a read error may explain. The chain couples TRBV5-1 to TRBJ1-1, with no clear D. The CDR3 has 14 residues. Germline CDR1 reads SGHRS; CDR2 reads YFSETQ. The CDR3 region is CASRLGADNTEAFF. Here the CDR3 DNA reads TGCGCCAGCAGATTGGGAGCGGACAACACTGAAGCTTTCTTT.

V usage is TRBV18 and J usage is TRBJ2-7; D remains unclear. The CDR3 has 14 residues. Trimming removed 5 bases from V and 2 bases from J, with 13 bases in between. CDR1 is KGHSH and CDR2 is LQKENI in the germline V gene. CDR3 protein: CASSSTALTYEQYF. The CDR3 DNA sequence: TGTGCCAGCTCATCCACTGCTCTTACCTACGAGCAGTACTTC.

This clone was counted only a few times. The chain joins TRBV18 to TRBJ2-3; 11 nucleotides line up with TRBD1. CDR1 is KGHSH, CDR2 LQKENI, per germline. V lost 4 bases to trimming and J lost 4 bases; unmatched junction nucleotides: 7. The CDR3 is 16 residues long. For the CDR3, the DNA is TGTGCCAGCTCACTAGCAAGGACAGGGGGCGCAGATACGCAGTATTTT. Its protein product is CASSLARTGGADTQYF.

This clone has just a few counts. The chain recombines TRBV6-1 with TRBJ1-6, with TRBD1 identical over 9 bases. V lost 6 bases, J lost 8 bases, and 5 bases stayed unmatched. CDR3 length equals 14 residues. Germline V gives CDR1 MNHNS, CDR2 SASEGT. The CDR3 DNA reads as TGTGCCAGCAGCTACAGGACAGGGGATTCACCCCTCCACTTT. This translates into CASSYRTGDSPLHF.

This clone was seen only a few times. This chain uses TRBV18 with TRBJ2-3; 13 bases fit TRBD2. J gave up 2 bases and V 0 bases, and 2 bases lay outside the gene matches. Germline lookup yields CDR1 KGHSH and CDR2 LQKENI. The CDR3 consists of 17 residues. CDR3 region: CASSPPGLAGFTDTQYF. The CDR3 DNA reads as TGTGCCAGCTCACCACCGGGACTAGCGGGGTTCACAGATACGCAGTATTTT.

This clone has more than one count but fewer than ten. This chain uses TRBV6-5 with TRBJ2-7, with D tentatively TRBD2 (6 bases). The CDR3 runs 15 residues. CDR1 and CDR2 from the germline V gene are MNHEY and SVGAGI. With 6 bases removed from V and 5 bases from J, the gap between germline ends came to 20 bases. CDR3 region: CASSPIWDSGHEQYF. CDR3 coding DNA: TGTGCCAGCAGCCCAATCTGGGACTCGGGCCACGAGCAGTACTTC.

In its sample, this clone was seen a few times. V and J are TRBV18 and TRBJ2-7; D remains ambiguous. V lost 5 bases to trimming and J lost 3 bases, with 11 bases between them. In germline, CDR1 is KGHSH, CDR2 LQKENI. This CDR3 contains 13 residues. The CDR3 nucleotides read TGTGCCAGCTCAGCGAACTCAGACTACGAGCAGTACTTC. Its translation is CASSANSDYEQYF.

The V and J genes are TRBV4-2 and TRBJ1-2; the D is unclear. V was cut by 3 bases and J by 6 bases, with 11 bases left in between. The germline V gene encodes CDR1 LGHNA and CDR2 YNFKEQ. This CDR3 has 13 residues. CDR3 bases: TGTGCCAGCAGCCAGTCAAAAGGGAATGGCTACACCTTC. Protein product: CASSQSKGNGYTF.

The rearrangement joins TRBV30 to TRBJ2-5, with a tentative D call TRBD2 (6 bases). CDR3 length: 14 amino acids. Trimming shortened V by 0 bases and J by 5 bases, and 13 bases separated the two germline ends. The germline gives CDR1 GTSNPN, CDR2 SVGIG (reference sequence). CDR3 amino acids: CAWSVGTFGETQYF. The CDR3 nucleotides read TGTGCCTGGAGTGTAGGGACTTTTGGGGAGACCCAGTACTTC.

This chain joins TRBV4-1 and TRBJ2-1, with 13 positions matching TRBD2. The CDR3 has 17 amino acids. Trimming took 0 bases from V and 6 from J; bases not matched to a gene: 5. CDR1 is MGHRA and CDR2 is YSYEKL in the germline V gene. CDR3 in amino acids: CASSQEGLAGMFNEQFF. In DNA form, the CDR3 reads TGCGCCAGCAGCCAAGAGGGACTAGCGGGGATGTTCAATGAGCAGTTCTTC.

In its sample, this clone was seen a few times. The rearrangement links TRBV12-5 to TRBJ1-2; unclear D gene. CDR3 length equals 13 residues. CDR1 LGHNT and CDR2 FRNRAP come from the germline V gene. Between the trimmed V and J ends, which lost 1 base and 6 bases, there was a span of 9 bases. CDR3 region: CASGLEAGNGYTF. The CDR3 coding sequence is TGTGCTAGTGGTTTGGAGGCAGGCAATGGCTACACCTTC.

This clone was seen only a few times. The chain recombines TRBV7-2 with TRBJ1-1; TRBD1 is a possible D gene (5 bases). Looked up from germline, CDR1 is SGHTA and CDR2 is FQGNSA. CDR3 length: 14 amino acids. V shed 4 bases and J shed 11 bases, with 20 bases lying between them. DNA of the CDR3: TGTGCCAGCAGCTCGTGGGGGTCAGGTGTGGAGGCTTTCTTT. It encodes CASSSWGSGVEAFF.

The chain carries TRBV2 and TRBJ1-2; 9 nucleotides align to TRBD1. The length of the CDR3 is 16 residues. CDR1 SNHLY and CDR2 FYNNEI come from the germline V gene. V gave up 5 bases and J gave up 8 bases; unmatched junction bases: 15. The CDR3: CASSTGTGRGLGGYTF. CDR3 coding DNA: TGTGCCAGCAGTACCGGGACAGGGAGAGGTCTTGGAGGCTACACCTTC.

This clone was counted a few times. J is TRBJ2-7 and V is TRBV9; 9 bases map to TRBD2. CDR3 length equals 15 residues. Trimming took 0 bases from V and 4 from J; bases not matched to a gene: 5. CDR1 and CDR2 (germline): SGDLS, YYNGEE. The CDR3 sequence: CASSVGLAGEYEQYF. DNA for the CDR3: TGTGCCAGCAGCGTAGGGTTAGCGGGGGAATACGAGCAGTACTTC.

This clone turned up a few times. The chain joins TRBV13 to TRBJ2-3; possibly TRBD2 for D (5 bases). Germline V CDR1 and CDR2: PRHDT, FYEKMQ (reference sequence). V was trimmed by 2 bases and J by 4 bases, leaving 19 bases between them. The CDR3 length is 17 residues. Here the CDR3 reads CASSLLESRVAPDTQYF. DNA for the CDR3: TGTGCCAGCAGCTTACTCGAGTCGAGGGTAGCTCCAGATACGCAGTATTTT.

This clone came up a few times. This chain links TRBV19 with TRBJ2-7; the match to TRBD1 covers 9 bases. Germline CDR1 and CDR2: LNHDA and SQIVND (reference sequence). After removal of 3 bases from V and 3 bases from J, the junction contained 3 bases not matched to a gene. This CDR3 is 14 amino acids long. CDR3 nucleotide sequence: TGTGCCAGTAGTATTATGACAGGGGGCTACGAGCAGTACTTC. This gives the protein CASSIMTGGYEQYF.

This clone came up a few times. The chain uses TRBV4-1 and TRBJ1-4; D unclear. The CDR3 has 16 residues. Deletions cut 0 bases from V and 1 base from J, with 9 bases between. Looked up from germline, CDR1 is MGHRA and CDR2 is YSYEKL. CDR3 region: CASSQDYLGTNEKLFF. The CDR3, as DNA: TGCGCCAGCAGCCAAGATTATCTGGGAACTAATGAAAAACTGTTTTTT.

There are many counts of this clone. This sequence joins TRBV7-9 and TRBJ2-1; either TRBD1 or TRBD2 may fit D (5 bases each). Between the trimmed V and J ends, which lost 5 bases and 7 bases, there was a span of 18 bases. This CDR3 has 15 amino acids. Germline-derived CDR1 and CDR2 are SEHNR and FQNEAQ (reference sequence). The CDR3 region is CASSRSGTRENEQFF. CDR3 sequence (DNA): TGTGCCAGCAGCCGGTCCGGGACCCGAGAAAATGAGCAGTTCTTC.

This clone has just a few counts. The chain uses TRBV7-2 and TRBJ2-3; 9 bases are shared with TRBD2. V shed 3 bases, J shed 14 bases, and the junction held 12 bases outside the gene matches. This CDR3 is 14 amino acids long. The germline V gene encodes CDR1 SGHTA and CDR2 FQGNSA. The CDR3 DNA sequence: TGTGCCAGCAGCTTGGGGACTAGCTATCCGGAGGGGTATTTT. Translated: CASSLGTSYPEGYF.

This sequence joins TRBV5-6 and TRBJ2-4; possible D gene TRBD1, 5 bases. The CDR3 covers 14 residues. V lost 1 base and J 2 bases, leaving 7 bases between the germline ends. The germline V gene has CDR1 SGHDT and CDR2 YYEEEE. CDR3 DNA sequence: TGTGCCAGCAGCTTGTCAGGGACCAAAAACATTCAGTACTTC. Translating it yields CASSLSGTKNIQYF.